The 25 T cell receptor beta chains reported below all come from one sample, sequenced in a study of blood T cell repertoires in COVID-19. Assay used: immunoSEQ multiplex PCR; TCRdb lists only in-frame clones, some missing. The table records approximately 310,000 clones, 80% to 90% of them present only once. The sample taken for sequencing was peripheral blood. The receptors originated from a woman aged 45-65 years who had recovered from COVID-19.

This clone was picked up a small number of times. The chain joins TRBV4-3 to TRBJ1-5; D call uncertain. CDR3 size: 15 residues. The germline gives CDR1 LGHNA, CDR2 YSLEER. Trimming pared 1 base from V and 3 bases from J, leaving 10 bases between. CDR3 in amino acids: CASSQVRSSNQPQHF. CDR3 DNA sequence: TGCGCCAGCAGCCAAGTTAGGAGTTCCAATCAGCCCCAGCATTTT.

The V and J genes are TRBV6-6 and TRBJ2-1; 9 nucleotides align to TRBD2. Trimming took 10 bases from V and 4 from J; bases not matched to a gene: 8. Germline lookup yields CDR1 MNHNY and CDR2 SVGAGI (reference sequence). The CDR3 has 14 amino acids. The CDR3 sequence is CATSGAGGYNEQFF. CDR3 nucleotides: TGTGCCACCTCGGGAGCGGGGGGATACAATGAGCAGTTCTTC.

The gene calls are TRBV7-8 and TRBJ2-7, with D perhaps matching TRBD1 (6 bases). The CDR3 is 16 amino acids. CDR1 SGHVS and CDR2 FQNEAQ come from the germline V gene. V gave up 2 bases and J gave up 0 bases, with 14 bases separating them. The CDR3 region has the DNA TGTGCCAGCAGCTTACTGCGGACAGAAAGCTCCTACGAGCAGTACTTC. This codes for CASSLLRTESSYEQYF.

The J gene is TRBJ2-5, the V gene TRBV7-2, with 10 nucleotides matching TRBD2. The CDR3 length is 15 residues. The V and J ends lost 5 bases and 5 bases, in that order; junction bases with no gene match: 8. From germline, CDR1 is SGHTA and CDR2 FQGNSA. The CDR3 DNA reads as TGTGCCAGCAGCCCAACTAGCGGGGAGTGGGAGACCCAGTACTTC. Protein product: CASSPTSGEWETQYF.

The chain has TRBV5-5 and TRBJ1-2; D is unresolved. V gave up 2 bases and J gave up 4 bases, with 12 bases separating them. The CDR3 covers 14 residues. Looked up from germline, CDR1 is SGHKS and CDR2 is YYEKEE (reference sequence). The DNA of the CDR3 is TGTGCCAGCAGCTTAGGGCCAGGACTCTATGGCTACACCTTC. Translation: CASSLGPGLYGYTF.

This clone was seen more than once but under ten times. This chain uses TRBV10-3 with TRBJ1-5, with no clear D. V dropped 2 bases and J dropped 2 bases, with 7 bases sitting between them. CDR1 and CDR2 from the germline V gene are ENHRY and SYGVKD. The CDR3 is 14 amino acids. The CDR3 DNA is TGTGCCATCAGTGAGGAGTTTCGCAATCAGCCCCAGCATTTT. This encodes CAISEEFRNQPQHF.

The chain recombines TRBV29-1 with TRBJ2-7, with 9 positions matching TRBD1. Losses at the gene ends were 3 bases for V and 6 bases for J; bases not matched to a gene: 6. The CDR3 covers 13 residues. Germline lookup yields CDR1 SQVTM and CDR2 ANQGSEA. Here the CDR3 reads CSVDLTGGVEQYF. In nucleotides, the CDR3 is TGCAGCGTTGATCTGACAGGGGGAGTCGAGCAGTACTTC.

The chain has TRBV20-1 and TRBJ1-4; possibly TRBD1 for D (6 bases). CDR1 is DFQATT and CDR2 is SNEGSKA in the germline V gene (reference sequence). This CDR3 is 16 amino acids long. The V gene lost 3 bases and the J gene lost 7 bases, with 21 bases spanning the gap. CDR3 loop: CSASFGGGTRGEKLFF. Written as DNA, the CDR3 is TGCAGTGCTAGTTTTGGCGGGGGCACTCGGGGTGAAAAACTGTTTTTT.

The genes are TRBV29-1 and TRBJ2-7, with D uncertain. Looked up from germline, CDR1 is SQVTM and CDR2 is ANQGSEA. This CDR3 is 11 amino acids long. V was clipped by 2 bases and J by 2 bases, with 4 bases between them. The CDR3 protein is CSVEQAYEQYF. Here the CDR3 DNA reads TGCAGCGTTGAACAGGCCTACGAGCAGTACTTC.

The genes are TRBV27 and TRBJ2-5; 13 nucleotides line up with TRBD2. Germline V gives CDR1 MNHEY, CDR2 SMNVEV (reference sequence). V lost 4 bases to trimming and J lost 5 bases; unmatched junction nucleotides: 4. The CDR3 spans 15 residues. The CDR3 nucleotides are TGTGCCAGCAGTTGGACTAGCGGGAGAGGGGAGACCCAGTACTTC. It translates to CASSWTSGRGETQYF.

This rearrangement joins TRBV4-3 to TRBJ1-1; unclear D gene. Looked up from germline, CDR1 is LGHNA and CDR2 is YSLEER. The CDR3 length is 16 residues. V lost 1 base, J lost 0 bases, and 12 bases lay in between. CDR3 in amino acids: CASSQGRDSLNTEAFF. For the CDR3, the DNA is TGCGCCAGCAGCCAAGGGAGGGATTCACTGAACACTGAAGCTTTCTTT.

This chain joins TRBV7-9 and TRBJ2-5; D is perhaps TRBD1 (5 bases). Between the trimmed V and J ends, which lost 5 bases and 5 bases, there was a span of 12 bases. The CDR3 has 13 residues. Germline V gene lookup returns CDR1 SEHNR and CDR2 FQNEAQ (reference sequence). CDR3 DNA: TGTGCCAGCAGCCCAAAGGGGCCGGAGACCCAGTACTTC. It encodes CASSPKGPETQYF.

The chain links TRBV21-1 to TRBJ2-4; TRBD1 is the table's D call, not checked against the DNA. TRBV21-1 is shown as a pseudogene. The CDR3 length is 16 residues. The CDR3 DNA follows: TGTGCCAGCAGCGTACGACAGGGGTGGACTAGAAACATTCAGTACTTC. It yields the protein CASSVRQGWTRNIQYF.

The J gene is TRBJ2-2, the V gene TRBV30; TRBD1 agrees at 10 bases. The V gene end was trimmed by 1 base and the J gene end by 3 bases; junction bases not matched to a gene: 5. Germline V CDR1 and CDR2: GTSNPN, SVGIG (reference sequence). The CDR3 loop spans 16 amino acids. CDR3 nucleotides: TGTGCCTGGAGTGACCGGACAGGGGGGGACACCGGGGAGCTGTTTTTT. Its translation is CAWSDRTGGDTGELFF.

About this clone itself: The same CDR3 is also encoded by other DNA sequences in this sample. The V gene is TRBV6-5, the J gene TRBJ1-1, with D unclear. Germline V gene sequence: CDR1 MNHEY, CDR2 SVGAGI. The CDR3 contains 14 residues. The V gene lost 0 bases and the J gene lost 1 base, with 6 bases spanning the gap. CDR3 region: CASSYSGGNTEAFF. The CDR3 coding sequence is TGTGCCAGCAGTTACTCCGGAGGGAACACTGAAGCTTTCTTT.

The chain uses TRBV19 and TRBJ1-2, with 7 bases matching TRBD1. The CDR3 is 11 amino acids. Losses at the gene ends were 7 bases for V and 8 bases for J; bases not matched to a gene: 4. CDR1 is LNHDA, CDR2 SQIVND, per germline (reference sequence). The CDR3 bases are TGTGCCAGTACTGACAGGGACGGCTACACCTTC. Translated, it gives CASTDRDGYTF.

The genes are TRBV5-4 and TRBJ2-7, with TRBD2 identical over 10 bases. CDR1 and CDR2 from the germline V gene are SGHNT and YYREEE (reference sequence). The CDR3 runs 16 residues. The junction had 10 bases not matched to a gene; V was cut back by 4 bases and J by 3 bases. DNA for the CDR3: TGTGCCAGCAGCCCTGGAGGGGCTAGCGGGGGCTACGAGCAGTACTTC. Encoded protein: CASSPGGASGGYEQYF.

J is TRBJ2-6 and V is TRBV28, with 7 bases that match TRBD1. This CDR3 comprises 16 residues. V trimming: 8 bases; J trimming: 1 base; junction bases outside the gene matches: 8. Germline CDR1 MDHEN, CDR2 SYDVKM. The CDR3 DNA reads TGTGCCAGCCTAACAGGGGCCTTATCTGGGGCCAACGTCCTGACTTTC. This sequence encodes CASLTGALSGANVLTF.

V and J are TRBV6-2 or TRBV6-3 and TRBJ2-7, with 7 bases fitting TRBD2. The CDR3 has 18 residues. J gave up 2 bases and V 5 bases, and 18 bases lay outside the gene matches. Germline loops: CDR1 MNHEY, CDR2 SVGEGT. CDR3 coding DNA: TGTGCCAGCAGTGGGACCGTCAGACCGGGGCGGGAGCCCTACGAGCAGTACTTC. Amino acid sequence: CASSGTVRPGREPYEQYF.

The chain carries TRBV11-2 and TRBJ2-1, with a possible D match to TRBD1 (5 bases). CDR1 is SGHAT and CDR2 is FQNNGV in the germline V gene. V lost 0 bases and J 6 bases, leaving 12 bases between the germline ends. The CDR3 loop spans 15 amino acids. The CDR3 protein is CASSLEVGAPNEQFF. The CDR3 nucleotides are TGTGCCAGCAGCTTAGAAGTAGGGGCCCCCAATGAGCAGTTCTTC.

The chain is built from TRBV28 and TRBJ1-4; D is possibly TRBD1 (5 bases). Germline V gene data show CDR1 as MDHEN and CDR2 as SYDVKM. Between the trimmed V and J ends, which lost 6 bases and 6 bases, there was a span of 17 bases. The CDR3 sequence is 15 residues long. CDR3 in amino acids: CASRSGGLRYEKLFF. The CDR3 DNA reads as TGTGCCAGCAGAAGTGGGGGGTTGCGGTATGAAAAACTGTTTTTT.

The gene calls are TRBV10-3 and TRBJ2-3; a weak D match, TRBD1 (6 bases). The V and J ends lost 2 bases and 0 bases respectively, with 6 bases between them. The CDR3 is made up of 14 amino acids. From germline, CDR1 is ENHRY and CDR2 SYGVKD. CDR3 sequence (DNA): TGTGCCATCAGTGAGGGACAGAGCACAGATACGCAGTATTTT. Its translation is CAISEGQSTDTQYF.

The chain uses TRBV29-1 and TRBJ2-3; D gene ambiguous. The CDR3 is made up of 12 amino acids. Between the trimmed V and J ends, which lost 4 bases and 8 bases, there was a span of 13 bases. Germline V lookup: CDR1 SQVTM, CDR2 ANQGSEA. The CDR3 region is CSVGSSLGTQYF. The CDR3 DNA reads as TGCAGCGTTGGTAGCTCCCTTGGTACGCAGTATTTT.

The chain recombines TRBV9 with TRBJ2-2; no reliable D call. The CDR3 is 13 residues long. The germline gives CDR1 SGDLS, CDR2 YYNGEE. Trimming shortened V by 1 base and J by 6 bases, and 7 bases separated the two germline ends. The CDR3, as DNA: TGTGCCAGCAGCGTACATTCCCCCGGGGAGCTGTTTTTT. This gives the protein CASSVHSPGELFF.

V gene TRBV28 combines with J gene TRBJ1-2; D is unresolved. V lost 7 bases to trimming and J lost 9 bases, with 15 bases between them. This CDR3 comprises 12 residues. Germline lookup yields CDR1 MDHEN and CDR2 SYDVKM. In nucleotides, the CDR3 is TGTGCCAGCACCCTCTCGGGGAGACGCTACACCTTC. Translated: CASTLSGRRYTF.